The 10 T cell receptor beta chains below come from one sample, sequenced in a study of OX40 agonist ivuxolimab in advanced cancers. Using immunoSEQ multiplex PCR, the repertoire was profiled, and TCRdb retains in-frame clones only, with some absent. The profile covers approximately 82,000 clones, with approximately 85% appearing a single time and less than 2.5% taken by the ten largest. Specimen: CD4+ or CD8+ T cells sorted from blood, collected in a trial of the OX40 agonist ivuxolimab. Receptors originate from an adult with an advanced solid tumor such as melanoma, head and neck, liver or kidney cancer.

The chain employs TRBV7-2 and TRBJ2-5, with unresolved D. The CDR3 runs to 15 residues. V lost 1 base and J lost 0, with 9 bases in between. Germline V CDR1 and CDR2: SGHTA, FQGNSA. CDR3 bases: TGTGCCAGCAGCTTAGTGGGGTCGTACCAAGAGACCCAGTACTTC. This sequence encodes CASSLVGSYQETQYF. The variable domain in full, with the rest retrieved from reference TRBV7-2 and TRBJ2-5, is GAGVSQSPSNKVTEKGKDVELRCDPISGHTALYWYRQSLGQGLEFLIYFQGNSAPDKSGLPSDRFSAERTGGSVSTLTIQRTQQEDSAVYLCASSLVGSYQETQYFGPGTRLLVL.

The chain is built from TRBV7-3 and TRBJ1-3; no reliable D call. In germline, CDR1 is SGHTA, CDR2 FQGTGA. The CDR3 runs 13 residues. The V end lost 2 bases, the J end lost 6 bases, and 8 bases lay between the germline ends. The CDR3 region has the DNA TGTGCCAGCAGCTTATCGCCCCAAAACACCATATATTTT. This sequence encodes CASSLSPQNTIYF.

The J gene is TRBJ1-1, the V gene TRBV10-2; D is undetermined. The CDR3 is 10 residues long. The germline gives CDR1 WSHSY, CDR2 SAAADI. V was pared by 8 bases and J by 7 bases, with 8 bases between. The CDR3 loop is CASAEGEAFF. In nucleotides, the CDR3 is TGCGCCAGCGCGGAGGGTGAAGCTTTCTTT.

This clone was detected only once. The chain recombines TRBV30 with TRBJ1-6; D gene uncertain. The CDR3 has 14 residues. V lost 0 bases to trimming and J lost 4 bases, with 7 bases between them. Germline assignment: CDR1 GTSNPN and CDR2 SVGIG (reference sequence). Written as DNA, the CDR3 is TGTGCCTGGAGTGTAGATCGTTATAATTCACCCCTCCACTTT. Amino acids: CAWSVDRYNSPLHF.

The chain recombines TRBV6-1 with TRBJ2-7; tentatively, D is TRBD2 (6 bases). The CDR3 has 14 residues. Germline values: CDR1 MNHNS, CDR2 SASEGT. V lost 4 bases and J lost 0, with 10 bases in between. The CDR3 bases are TGTGCCAGCAGTGCGGAGGGGCCCTCCTACGAGCAGTACTTC. Translation: CASSAEGPSYEQYF.

The chain carries TRBV5-6 and TRBJ2-7; D possibly corresponds to TRBD1 (6 bases). V was cut by 9 bases and J by 6 bases, with 19 bases left in between. CDR3 length: 13 amino acids. In germline, CDR1 is SGHDT, CDR2 YYEEEE. The CDR3 DNA reads TGTGCCACACAGGGTGAGGCCAGGTCCGAGCAGTACTTC. Amino acid sequence: CATQGEARSEQYF. Supplemented by reference TRBV5-6 and TRBJ2-7, the full variable domain reads DAGVTQSPTHLIKTRGQQVTLRCSPKSGHDTVSWYQQALGQGPQFIFQYYEEEERQRGNFPDRFSGHQFPNYSSELNVNALLLGDSALYLCATQGEARSEQYFGPGTRLTVT.

The CDR3 sequence: CASSHGTSGGAGEETQYF. CDR3 sequence (DNA): TGCGCCAGCAGCCACGGGACTAGCGGGGGGGCCGGGGAGGAGACCCAGTACTTC. This chain links TRBV4-1 with TRBJ2-5, with 16 nucleotides matching TRBD2. In germline, CDR1 is MGHRA, CDR2 YSYEKL. This CDR3 has 18 amino acids. Trimming cost V 3 bases and J 5 bases; bases outside gene matches: 9.

The V and J genes are TRBV25-1 and TRBJ1-4; D is ambiguous. CDR1 MGHDK and CDR2 SYGVNS come from the germline V gene. The CDR3 has 10 residues. Trimming left V 6 bases short and J 5 bases short, with 1 base between. In DNA form, the CDR3 reads TGTGCCAGCAGGAATGAAAAACTGTTTTTT. Protein: CASRNEKLFF.

The gene calls are TRBV19 and TRBJ1-2, with D perhaps matching TRBD1 (5 bases). The V end lost 4 bases, the J end lost 4 bases, and 10 bases lay between the germline ends. Germline lookup yields CDR1 LNHDA and CDR2 SQIVND (reference sequence). This CDR3 has 13 amino acids. CDR3 sequence reads: CASSNRIIYGYTF. Here the CDR3 DNA reads TGTGCCAGTAGTAACAGGATTATCTATGGCTACACCTTC.

About this clone itself: The identical CDR3 is also encoded by other nucleotide sequences in the sample. V usage is TRBV30 and J usage is TRBJ2-7; weak D call: TRBD1 (5 bases). CDR1 is GTSNPN and CDR2 is SVGIG in the germline V gene (reference sequence). The germline V and J ends were trimmed by 2 bases and 4 bases, with 15 bases remaining between them. CDR3 size: 14 residues. DNA for the CDR3: TGTGCCTGGAGTCAAGGGGTCTACTCTTACGAGCAGTACTTC. Translating gives CAWSQGVYSYEQYF.